This TCR beta chain was recovered during a study of T cell repertoires in cytomegalovirus infection. The CDR3 has 16 residues. V gave up 5 bases and J gave up 2 bases; unmatched junction bases: 9. The germline V gene has CDR1 SGHVS and CDR2 FNYEAQ. Regarding the study as a whole: CMV-specific TCR beta clonotypes restricted by HLA-C dominated the ex vivo response. Cumulated frequencies of public TCR beta families served to identify carriers of CMV plus the relevant HLA.

This clonotype has just a few counts. Its antigen is unknown. In TCRdb, the reads were re-called with MiXCR into one record per CDR3 protein. Altogether about 440,000 distinct CDR3 sequences are present, 30% to 40% being singletons, with the ten largest covering approximately 14%. This TCR derives from a human donor in good health (CMV status not recorded). Some clones in this sample may be carry-over from other donors' samples. This rearrangement joins TRBV7-6 to TRBJ2-5; 9 nucleotides line up with TRBD2. The source material was PBMCs. CDR3 loop: CASSPSGVGAQETQYF. CDR3 in DNA: TGTGCCAGCAGCCCTAGCGGGGTTGGGGCTCAAGAGACCCAGTACTTC.